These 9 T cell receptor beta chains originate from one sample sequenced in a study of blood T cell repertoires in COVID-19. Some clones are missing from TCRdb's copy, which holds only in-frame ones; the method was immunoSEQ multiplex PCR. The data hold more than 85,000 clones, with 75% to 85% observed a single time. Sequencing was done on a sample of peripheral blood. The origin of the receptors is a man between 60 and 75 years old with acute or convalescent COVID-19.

CDR3 DNA: TGTGCCAGCAGCCCCGGACTAGCTGGGTACAATGAGCAGTTCTTC. The encoded protein is CASSPGLAGYNEQFF. The chain links TRBV4-2 to TRBJ2-1, with 8 bases matching TRBD2. Per the germline V gene, CDR1 is LGHNA and CDR2 is YNFKEQ. This CDR3 contains 15 residues. V lost 4 bases to trimming and J lost 4 bases; unmatched junction nucleotides: 6.

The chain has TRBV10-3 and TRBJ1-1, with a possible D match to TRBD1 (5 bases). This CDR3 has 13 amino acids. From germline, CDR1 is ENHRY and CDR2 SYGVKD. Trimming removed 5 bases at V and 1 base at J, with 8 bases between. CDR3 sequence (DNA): TGTGCCATCAGTTCCGGACAGAACACTGAAGCTTTCTTT. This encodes CAISSGQNTEAFF.

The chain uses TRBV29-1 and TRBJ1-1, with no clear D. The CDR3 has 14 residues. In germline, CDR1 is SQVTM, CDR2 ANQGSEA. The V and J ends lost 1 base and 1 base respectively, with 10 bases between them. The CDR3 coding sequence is TGCAGCGTTGAAGGAGAAAACCCGAACACTGAAGCTTTCTTT. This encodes CSVEGENPNTEAFF. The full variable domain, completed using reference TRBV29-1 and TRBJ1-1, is SAVISQKPSRDICQRGTSLTIQCQVDSQVTMMFWYRQQPGQSLTLIATANQGSEATYESGFVIDKFPISRPNLTFSTLTVSNMSPEDSSIYLCSVEGENPNTEAFFGQGTRLTVV.

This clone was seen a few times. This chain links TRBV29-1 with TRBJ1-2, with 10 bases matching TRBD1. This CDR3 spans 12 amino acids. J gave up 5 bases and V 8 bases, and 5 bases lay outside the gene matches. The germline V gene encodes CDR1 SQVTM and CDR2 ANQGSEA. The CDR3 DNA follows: TGCAGCCTTGGGGACAGGGGTTATGGCTACACCTTC. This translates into CSLGDRGYGYTF. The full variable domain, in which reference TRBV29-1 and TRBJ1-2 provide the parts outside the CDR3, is SAVISQKPSRDICQRGTSLTIQCQVDSQVTMMFWYRQQPGQSLTLIATANQGSEATYESGFVIDKFPISRPNLTFSTLTVSNMSPEDSSIYLCSLGDRGYGYTFGSGTRLTVV.

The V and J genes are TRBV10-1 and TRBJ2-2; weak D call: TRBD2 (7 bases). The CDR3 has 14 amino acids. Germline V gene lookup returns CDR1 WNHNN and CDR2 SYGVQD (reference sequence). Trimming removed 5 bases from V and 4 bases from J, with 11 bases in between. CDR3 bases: TGCGCCAGCAGTCCGGGGGGCGGCACCGGGGAGCTGTTTTTT. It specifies CASSPGGGTGELFF.

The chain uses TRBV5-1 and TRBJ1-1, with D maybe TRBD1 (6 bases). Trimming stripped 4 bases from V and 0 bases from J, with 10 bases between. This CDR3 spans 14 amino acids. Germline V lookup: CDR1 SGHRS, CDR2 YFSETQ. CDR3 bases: TGCGCCAGCAGCCTGGACAGCTTGAACACTGAAGCTTTCTTT. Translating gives CASSLDSLNTEAFF.

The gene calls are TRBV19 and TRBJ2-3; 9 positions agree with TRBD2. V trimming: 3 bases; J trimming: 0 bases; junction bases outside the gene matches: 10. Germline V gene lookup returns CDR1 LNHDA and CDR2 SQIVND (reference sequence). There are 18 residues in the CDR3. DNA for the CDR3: TGTGCCAGTAGTATCCCTTCAGCGGGGGGATTTAGCACAGATACGCAGTATTTT. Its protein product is CASSIPSAGGFSTDTQYF.

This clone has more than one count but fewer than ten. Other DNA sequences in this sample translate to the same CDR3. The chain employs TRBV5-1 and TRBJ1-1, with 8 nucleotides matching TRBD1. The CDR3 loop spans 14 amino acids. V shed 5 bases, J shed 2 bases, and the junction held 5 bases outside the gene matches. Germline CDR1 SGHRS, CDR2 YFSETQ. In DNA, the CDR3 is TGCGCCAGCAGTCTCGACAGGGGAAACACTGAAGCTTTCTTT. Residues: CASSLDRGNTEAFF. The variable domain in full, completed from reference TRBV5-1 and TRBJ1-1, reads KAGVTQTPRYLIKTRGQQVTLSCSPISGHRSVSWYQQTPGQGLQFLFEYFSETQRNKGNFPGRFSGRQFSNSRSEMNVSTLELGDSALYLCASSLDRGNTEAFFGQGTRLTVV.

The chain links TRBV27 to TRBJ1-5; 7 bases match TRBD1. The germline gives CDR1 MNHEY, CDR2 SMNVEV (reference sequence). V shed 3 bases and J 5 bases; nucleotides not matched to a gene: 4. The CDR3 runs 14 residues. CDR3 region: CASSFRDSYQPQHF. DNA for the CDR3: TGTGCCAGCAGTTTCCGGGACAGTTATCAGCCCCAGCATTTT.